The sample holds a few counts of the clone carrying this T cell receptor (beta chain). Its specificity is unknown. One junction end disagrees with the germline gene, perhaps due to a read error. This record comes from a study of response to subunit inactivated influenza vaccine. TCRdb called the RT-PCR reads again in MiXCR, with one record for every CDR3 protein. Of 700,000 to 800,000 distinct CDR3 sequences in the sample, less than 20% were seen once. The CDR3 is made up of 9 amino acids. Germline lookup yields CDR1 MNHNS and CDR2 SASEGT. Study observations and caveats: Few additional T cells are recruited per seasonal influenza vaccination, authors suggested.

The receptor was isolated from a middle-aged man who received an inactivated influenza vaccine. The input for sequencing was PBMCs from blood, taken approximately 5 days after vaccination. The V gene is TRBV6-1, the J gene TRBJ1-2; no clear D gene. CDR3 in DNA: TGTGCCAGCAGTAATGGGCCCTTCTTC. Its translation: CASSNGPFF.